What follows are 12 T cell receptor beta chains derived from one specimen sequenced in a study of T cell repertoires in cytomegalovirus infection. Antigen specificity for these receptors is unknown. From the reads, TCRdb called clonotypes with MiXCR, one entry per CDR3 protein. The top ten clones hold around 15% of a sample with approximately 990,000 distinct CDR3 sequences, approximately 33% of them seen once. The input for sequencing was cultured CD8+ T cells from PBMCs, taken from culture after CMV antigen stimulation. Source of these receptors: a human donor in good health (CMV status not recorded). Some clones in this sample may be carry-over from other donors' samples.

The V gene is TRBV4-2, the J gene TRBJ2-2, with 7 bases lining up with TRBD1. Per germline, CDR1 LGHNA and CDR2 YNFKEQ. The V segment lost 1 base and the J segment 5 bases; nucleotides outside the gene matches: 7. This CDR3 is 16 amino acids long. In nucleotides, the CDR3 is TGTGCCAGCAGCCAAGGACAGGGATCTTTAACCGGGGAGCTGTTTTTT. Translated, it gives CASSQGQGSLTGELFF.

This chain uses TRBV4-1 with TRBJ2-3, with D possibly being TRBD1 or TRBD2 (5 bases each). The CDR3 is 13 amino acids. V shed 5 bases and J shed 4 bases, with 10 bases lying between them. The V gene's germline CDR1 is MGHRA and CDR2 YSYEKL. The DNA for the CDR3 is TGCGCCAGCAGCGGTGAGGGACCAGATACGCAGTATTTT. The encoded protein is CASSGEGPDTQYF.

This clonotype was detected only a few times. J is TRBJ2-2 and V is TRBV7-6; D uncertain. This CDR3 has 16 residues. Germline V CDR1 and CDR2: SGHVS, FNYEAQ. Trimming took 1 base from V and 6 from J, leaving 15 bases between them. The CDR3 is CASSLVSGEDPGELFF. Here the CDR3 DNA reads TGTGCCAGCAGCTTAGTGTCAGGCGAGGACCCCGGGGAGCTGTTTTTT.

Only a few counts were recorded for this clonotype. This rearrangement joins TRBV7-6 to TRBJ2-1, with TRBD1 matching 8 bases. CDR1 is SGHVS and CDR2 is FNYEAQ in the germline V gene. V was pared by 9 bases and J by 7 bases, with 8 bases of the junction left unmatched. The CDR3 totals 13 residues. The chain's CDR3 is CASSTGAENEQFF. The CDR3 DNA sequence: TGTGCCAGTTCGACAGGGGCGGAGAATGAGCAGTTCTTC.

This clonotype was found many times. This chain connects TRBV7-2 to TRBJ2-3; D remains unclear. This CDR3 is 13 amino acids long. The germline V gene has CDR1 SGHTA and CDR2 FQGNSA. Trimming shortened V by 5 bases and J by 2 bases, and 8 bases separated the two germline ends. The CDR3 spells CASSQGNTDTQYF. The CDR3 nucleotides are TGTGCCAGCAGCCAAGGGAACACAGATACGCAGTATTTT.

The chain uses TRBV24-1 and TRBJ2-1, with 9 bases aligning to TRBD1. The CDR3 loop spans 14 amino acids. CDR1 is KGHDR and CDR2 is SFDVKD in the germline V gene. V was pared by 9 bases and J by 0 bases, with 2 bases of the junction left unmatched. The CDR3 coding sequence is TGTGCCACCGCGACAGGGGGCTCCTACAATGAGCAGTTCTTC. This translates into CATATGGSYNEQFF.

This clonotype has more than one count but fewer than ten. A read error may produce the germline difference seen at one junction end. The J gene is TRBJ2-2, the V gene TRBV7-7; weak D call: TRBD2 (5 bases). This CDR3 has 13 amino acids. CDR1 is SSHAT and CDR2 is FNYEAQ in the germline V gene (reference sequence). The CDR3 DNA follows: TGTGCTAGCAGCTTAGGGAGTAACGGGGAGCTGTTTTTT. This encodes CASSLGSNGELFF.

This chain joins TRBV5-4 and TRBJ2-7, with 9 bases that match TRBD2. Per the germline V gene, CDR1 is SGHNT and CDR2 is YYREEE (reference sequence). Trimming cost V 0 bases and J 3 bases; bases outside gene matches: 7. The CDR3 covers 16 residues. The CDR3 bases are TGTGCCAGCAGCTTGGCCACAGCGGGGGGATTCTACGAGCAGTACTTC. Its protein product is CASSLATAGGFYEQYF. The whole variable domain, remainder taken from reference TRBV5-4 and TRBJ2-7, is ETGVTQSPTHLIKTRGQQVTLRCSSQSGHNTVSWYQQALGQGPQFIFQYYREEENGRGNFPPRFSGLQFPNYSSELNVNALELDDSALYLCASSLATAGGFYEQYFGPGTRLTVT.

The chain employs TRBV19 and TRBJ1-3; a possible D gene is TRBD1 (6 bases). The CDR3 contains 13 residues. CDR1 is LNHDA, CDR2 SQIVND, per germline (reference sequence). Trimming took off 9 bases at V and 3 bases at J, with 12 bases between the two ends. CDR3 coding DNA: TGTGCCAGCCGCACAGGGTTTGGAAACACCATATATTTT. Translating it yields CASRTGFGNTIYF.

This clonotype was seen a handful of times. V is TRBV7-6 and J is TRBJ2-1; 7 positions match TRBD1. With V trimmed by 4 bases and J by 3 bases, 18 bases remained unmatched. Germline V lookup: CDR1 SGHVS, CDR2 FNYEAQ. The CDR3 has 19 amino acids. CDR3 DNA sequence: TGTGCCAGCAGCTCTTCAGTACAACCGGGACAGTACTTCTACAATGAGCAGTTCTTC. Translated, it gives CASSSSVQPGQYFYNEQFF.

This clonotype was counted only a few times. This chain uses TRBV20-1 with TRBJ2-2; no firm D call. The CDR3 is 13 amino acids. V was pared by 6 bases and J by 4 bases, with 12 bases between. From germline, CDR1 is DFQATT and CDR2 SNEGSKA (reference sequence). DNA for the CDR3: TGCAGTGCGGGTAATGGTCCCACCGGGGAGCTGTTTTTT. Translated, it gives CSAGNGPTGELFF.

This clonotype came up many times. The chain has TRBV7-2 and TRBJ1-5; TRBD1 matches at 8 bases. The germline gives CDR1 SGHTA, CDR2 FQGNSA. Trimming at V came to 5 bases and at J to 7 bases, leaving 10 bases not matched to a gene. The CDR3 has 15 residues. The CDR3 DNA sequence: TGTGCCAGCAGCCGTCGGACAGGGCTAAGACAGCCCCAGCATTTT. Amino acid sequence: CASSRRTGLRQPQHF.